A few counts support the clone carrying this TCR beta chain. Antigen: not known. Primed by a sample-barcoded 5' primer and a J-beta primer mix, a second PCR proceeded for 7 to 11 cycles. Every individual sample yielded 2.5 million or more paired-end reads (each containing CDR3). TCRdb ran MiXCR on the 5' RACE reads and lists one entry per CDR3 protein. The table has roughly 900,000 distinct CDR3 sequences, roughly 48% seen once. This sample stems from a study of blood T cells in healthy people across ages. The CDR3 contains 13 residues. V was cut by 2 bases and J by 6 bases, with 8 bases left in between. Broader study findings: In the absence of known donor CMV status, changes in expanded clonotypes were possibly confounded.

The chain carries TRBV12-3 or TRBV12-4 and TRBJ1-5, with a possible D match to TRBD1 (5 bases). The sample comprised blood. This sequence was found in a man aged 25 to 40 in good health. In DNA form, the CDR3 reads TGTGCCAGCAGTTTATGGGGGGGTCAGCCCCAGCATTTT. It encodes CASSLWGGQPQHF.